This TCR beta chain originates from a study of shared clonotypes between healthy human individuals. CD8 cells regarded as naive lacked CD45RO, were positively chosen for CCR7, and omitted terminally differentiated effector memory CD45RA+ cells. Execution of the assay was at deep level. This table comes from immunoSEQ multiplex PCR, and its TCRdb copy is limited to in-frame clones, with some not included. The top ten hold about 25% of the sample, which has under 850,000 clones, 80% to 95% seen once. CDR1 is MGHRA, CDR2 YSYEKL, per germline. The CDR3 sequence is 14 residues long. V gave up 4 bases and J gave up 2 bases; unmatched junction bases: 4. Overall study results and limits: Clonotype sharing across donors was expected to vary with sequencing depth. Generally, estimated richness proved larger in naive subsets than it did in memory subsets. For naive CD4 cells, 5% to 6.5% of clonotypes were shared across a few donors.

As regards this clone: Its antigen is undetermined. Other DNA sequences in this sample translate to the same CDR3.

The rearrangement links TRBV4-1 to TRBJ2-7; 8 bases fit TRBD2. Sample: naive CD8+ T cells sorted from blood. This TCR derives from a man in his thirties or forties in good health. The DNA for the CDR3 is TGCGCCAGCAGCCCCCTAGCGGGCCCCTACGAGCAGTACTTC. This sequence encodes CASSPLAGPYEQYF.